This TCR beta chain was obtained from a study of monozygotic twins with inflammatory bowel disease. Study results and limitations: IBD patients had lower TCRbeta diversity (inverse Simpson) than healthy co-twins. Distinct T cell subtypes could not be told apart.

Donors each contributed one blood sample measuring less than 3 ml. The CDR3 consists of 17 residues. From germline, CDR1 is LGHNA and CDR2 YNFKEQ. Notes on this clonotype: Its specificity is not known.

Per sample, reverse transcription was split into eight reactions. TCRdb reprocessed the 5' RACE reads, with one entry per CDR3 protein and no DNA. The sample holds 300,000 to 350,000 distinct CDR3 sequences. V gene TRBV4-2 combines with J gene TRBJ2-1; TCRdb outputs TRBD1, but without DNA this stays unchecked. Sequencing was carried out using blood. This clonotype was sampled from a human donor with ulcerative colitis or Crohn's disease, or a healthy co-twin of an affected twin (not recorded which). The CDR3 protein is CASSPTRGGDSYNEQFF.